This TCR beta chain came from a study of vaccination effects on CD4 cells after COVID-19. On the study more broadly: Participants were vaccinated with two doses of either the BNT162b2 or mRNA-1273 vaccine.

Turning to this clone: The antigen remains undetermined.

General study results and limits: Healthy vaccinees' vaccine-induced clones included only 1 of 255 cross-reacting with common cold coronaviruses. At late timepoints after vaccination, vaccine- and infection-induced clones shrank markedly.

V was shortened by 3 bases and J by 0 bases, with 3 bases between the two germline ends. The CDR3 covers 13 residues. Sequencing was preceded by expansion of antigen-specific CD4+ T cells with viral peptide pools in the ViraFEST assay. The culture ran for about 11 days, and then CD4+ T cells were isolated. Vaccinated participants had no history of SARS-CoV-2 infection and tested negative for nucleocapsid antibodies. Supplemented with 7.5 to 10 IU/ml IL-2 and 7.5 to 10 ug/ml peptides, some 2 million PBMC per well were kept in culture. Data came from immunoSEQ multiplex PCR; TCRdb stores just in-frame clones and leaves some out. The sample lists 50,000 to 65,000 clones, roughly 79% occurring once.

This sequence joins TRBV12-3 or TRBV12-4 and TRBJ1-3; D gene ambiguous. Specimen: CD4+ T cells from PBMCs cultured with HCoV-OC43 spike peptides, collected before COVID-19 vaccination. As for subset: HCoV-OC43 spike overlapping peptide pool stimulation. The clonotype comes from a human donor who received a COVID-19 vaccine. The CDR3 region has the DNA TGTGCCAGCAGTTTGCCCTCTGGAAACACCATATATTTT. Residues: CASSLPSGNTIYF.